This paragraph covers one TCR beta chain sequence. What it binds is not known. The data were obtained in a study of T cells after yellow fever vaccination. Study background: Those fractions that held only low numbers of cells were prepared using the SMART-Seq v4 Ultra Low Input RNA kit.

TCRdb reprocessed the 5' RACE reads with MiXCR, giving one entry per CDR3 protein. The data contain roughly 310,000 distinct CDR3 sequences, about 9.5% of them singletons. General study points: Peaking faster, on day 5 versus 15, the secondary response was nonetheless weaker. The study re-detected most primary-vaccination clones after the booster (roughly 96% CD4, around 89% CD8). FACS-sorted repertoires could harbor abundant contaminating bulk-population clonotypes.

This CDR3 contains 13 residues. The ends were cut back, 3 bases at V and 5 bases at J, with 10 bases in the middle. The V gene's germline CDR1 is MNHEY and CDR2 SMNVEV (reference sequence). The starting material was PBMCs, obtained on the day of the first yellow fever vaccination. The chain employs TRBV27 and TRBJ2-5; tentatively, D is TRBD2 (5 bases). This TCR was sampled from a man aged 18 to 30 who received the YFV17D yellow fever vaccine. Here the CDR3 reads CASSFASRETQYF. The CDR3 DNA follows: TGTGCCAGCAGTTTTGCTAGCCGGGAGACCCAGTACTTC.